This TCR beta chain was found in a study of response to subunit inactivated influenza vaccine. On this clonotype: Its antigen is unidentified.

Findings of the study overall: New T cells are recruited in small numbers by each seasonal influenza vaccination, according to the authors' suggestion.

From the RT-PCR reads, TCRdb called clonotypes with MiXCR, one entry per CDR3 protein. Counted here are about 240,000 distinct CDR3 sequences, over 9% occurring once; the ten biggest clones make up approximately 8.4%. Sequenced material: non-naive T cells sorted from PBMCs, taken 14 to 15 days before vaccination. The receptor was derived from a man aged 50 to 59 who received an inactivated influenza vaccine.

The CDR3 is CAWSTGGGKRKYF. DNA for the CDR3: TGTGCCTGGTCTACTGGGGGTGGTAAACGAAAGTATTTT. This chain links TRBV30 with TRBJ2-3; the D call may be TRBD1 or TRBD2 (5 bases each). CDR1 and CDR2 from the germline V gene are GTSNPN and SVGIG (reference sequence). V lost 5 bases to trimming and J lost 13 bases, with 22 bases between them. This CDR3 contains 13 residues.